The 30 T cell receptor beta chains reported below all come from one sample, sequenced in a study of OX40 agonist ivuxolimab in advanced cancers. The data were produced by immunoSEQ multiplex PCR, yet TCRdb's version contains in-frame clones alone and is incomplete. This sample has approximately 60,000 clones, with around 91% found just once. The sequencing here drew on CD4+ or CD8+ T cells sorted from blood, taken in a trial of the OX40 agonist ivuxolimab. These receptors were taken from an adult with an advanced solid tumor such as melanoma, head and neck, liver or kidney cancer.

The chain couples TRBV6-5 to TRBJ2-1; tentatively, D is TRBD2 (7 bases). V lost 4 bases, J lost 10 bases, and 20 bases lay in between. The CDR3 length is 15 residues. Germline lookup yields CDR1 MNHEY and CDR2 SVGAGI. CDR3 DNA: TGTGCCAGCAGTTCCCGAGGGGGGGGGTCCAGGGAGCAGTTCTTC. This encodes CASSSRGGGSREQFF.

The chain is built from TRBV7-2 and TRBJ2-3, with a tentative D call TRBD2 (6 bases). This CDR3 region has 14 residues. Germline values: CDR1 SGHTA, CDR2 FQGNSA. V was clipped by 3 bases and J by 0 bases, with 7 bases between them. CDR3 coding DNA: TGTGCCAGCAGCTTTGCGGGGAGCACAGATACGCAGTATTTT. Amino acids: CASSFAGSTDTQYF.

This chain uses TRBV5-6 with TRBJ1-1; D remains unclear. Germline V gives CDR1 SGHDT, CDR2 YYEEEE. The CDR3 sequence is 15 residues long. The V and J ends lost 1 base and 5 bases respectively, with 15 bases between them. The CDR3 is CASSLTGKRGTEAFF. The CDR3 DNA is TGTGCCAGCAGCTTGACGGGGAAGCGGGGAACTGAAGCTTTCTTT.

A few counts support this clone. The rearrangement joins TRBV4-1 to TRBJ1-5, with D possibly matching TRBD1 (6 bases). The V and J ends lost 4 bases and 1 base respectively, with 17 bases between them. In germline, CDR1 is MGHRA, CDR2 YSYEKL. This CDR3 has 17 amino acids. CDR3 DNA sequence: TGCGCCAGCAGCCCCCGCTATCCTCAGGGGAGCAATCAGCCCCAGCATTTT. Translating it yields CASSPRYPQGSNQPQHF.

J is TRBJ1-1 and V is TRBV28, with D perhaps matching TRBD1 (6 bases). The CDR3 runs 14 residues. Germline loops: CDR1 MDHEN, CDR2 SYDVKM. The V end was cut by 4 bases, the J end by 1 base, with 10 bases between. The CDR3 sequence: CASSSSQGNTEAFF. The CDR3 bases are TGTGCCAGCAGTTCCTCACAGGGGAACACTGAAGCTTTCTTT.

This chain links TRBV11-2 with TRBJ2-3; D might be TRBD1 or TRBD2, each matching 5 bases. CDR1 is SGHAT, CDR2 FQNNGV, per germline. Deletions cut 1 base from V and 1 base from J, with 9 bases between. This CDR3 contains 15 residues. The CDR3, as DNA: TGTGCCAGCAGCTTAGTTCTGGGGGGCACAGATACGCAGTATTTT. This sequence encodes CASSLVLGGTDTQYF.

This clone appeared once. The chain employs TRBV7-8 and TRBJ2-5, with 8 bases identical to TRBD1. Trimming cost V 5 bases and J 5 bases; bases outside gene matches: 10. Germline values: CDR1 SGHVS, CDR2 FQNEAQ. This CDR3 comprises 15 residues. This CDR3 is CASSGDQGALETQYF. For the CDR3, the DNA is TGTGCCAGCAGCGGGGATCAGGGGGCCCTGGAGACCCAGTACTTC.

The chain links TRBV10-3 to TRBJ1-4; D gene ambiguous. The V and J ends lost 0 bases and 4 bases respectively, with 9 bases between them. The CDR3 totals 15 residues. Germline values: CDR1 ENHRY, CDR2 SYGVKD. In DNA, the CDR3 is TGTGCCATCAGTGAGTCGGAGACGATTAATGAAAAACTGTTTTTT. This encodes CAISESETINEKLFF.

This clone was counted a single time. The gene calls are TRBV27 and TRBJ2-2; D call uncertain. Trimming took off 1 base at V and 3 bases at J, with 0 bases between the two ends. Germline values: CDR1 MNHEY, CDR2 SMNVEV (reference sequence). CDR3 length: 12 residues. The CDR3 reads CASSLYTGELFF. CDR3 DNA: TGTGCCAGCAGTTTATACACCGGGGAGCTGTTTTTT.

This chain uses TRBV6-6 with TRBJ1-5; perhaps TRBD1 as D (5 bases). Germline assignment: CDR1 MNHNY and CDR2 SVGAGI (reference sequence). CDR3 length: 15 residues. Deletions cut 8 bases from V and 3 bases from J, with 17 bases between. DNA for the CDR3: TGTGCCAGCGGTCATGGCAGGGACGCCAATCAGCCCCAGCATTTT. Translation gives CASGHGRDANQPQHF.

CDR3: CASSLFLTGVETQYF. CDR3 coding DNA: TGTGCCAGCAGTTTATTTTTGACAGGGGTGGAGACCCAGTACTTC. V is TRBV27 and J is TRBJ2-5, with TRBD1 matching 8 bases. With 1 base clipped from V and 5 bases from J, the junction kept 6 bases outside the gene matches. CDR3 length: 15 amino acids. CDR1 is MNHEY, CDR2 SMNVEV, per germline (reference sequence).

V gene TRBV5-1 combines with J gene TRBJ2-4; 8 nucleotides agree with TRBD2. CDR1 and CDR2 (germline): SGHRS, YFSETQ. With V trimmed by 4 bases and J by 8 bases, 11 bases remained unmatched. CDR3 size: 15 residues. The CDR3 nucleotides read TGCGCCAGCAGCCCCAGACGGGAGGGCAGCCACATTCAGTACTTC. Translation gives CASSPRREGSHIQYF.

The rearrangement joins TRBV7-9 to TRBJ1-2; 10 bases line up with TRBD1. This CDR3 region has 16 residues. The V and J ends lost 0 bases and 6 bases, in that order; junction bases with no gene match: 7. The germline CDR1 and CDR2 sequences are SEHNR and FQNEAQ (reference sequence). In DNA, the CDR3 is TGTGCCAGCAGCTTAGCCGGGACAGGGGCCGGCGATGGCTACACCTTC. Its translation: CASSLAGTGAGDGYTF.

V gene TRBV6-6 combines with J gene TRBJ2-3; no firm D call. Germline CDR1 is MNHNY and CDR2 is SVGAGI (reference sequence). V lost 2 bases and J lost 0, with 9 bases in between. The CDR3 totals 15 residues. CDR3 region: CASSYGRTSTDTQYF. In nucleotides, the CDR3 is TGTGCCAGCAGTTACGGCAGAACTAGCACAGATACGCAGTATTTT.

The rearrangement uses TRBV10-3 and TRBJ2-7; 9 bases match TRBD1. The V and J ends lost 4 bases and 0 bases, in that order; junction bases with no gene match: 7. This CDR3 is built from 16 residues. Germline V gene lookup returns CDR1 ENHRY and CDR2 SYGVKD. CDR3 coding DNA: TGTGCCATCAGTGGCTTATCGGGACAGGGCTCCTACGAGCAGTACTTC. As protein: CAISGLSGQGSYEQYF.

This chain joins TRBV7-9 and TRBJ2-5; 8 nucleotides align to TRBD1. Germline V CDR1 and CDR2: SEHNR, FQNEAQ (reference sequence). With V trimmed by 1 base and J by 5 bases, 3 bases remained unmatched. This CDR3 comprises 14 residues. This CDR3 is CASSLVHRGETQYF. The CDR3 nucleotides read TGTGCCAGCAGCTTAGTCCACAGGGGGGAGACCCAGTACTTC.

This chain joins TRBV11-2 and TRBJ2-7; no reliable D call. The CDR3 is 13 residues long. Germline V gene data show CDR1 as SGHAT and CDR2 as FQNNGV. V dropped 1 base and J dropped 1 base, with 5 bases sitting between them. For the CDR3, the DNA is TGTGCCAGCAGCTTAGGTCCGTCCTACGAGCAGTACTTC. Protein: CASSLGPSYEQYF.

The chain joins TRBV9 to TRBJ2-1; TRBD2 matches at 7 bases. Per the germline V gene, CDR1 is SGDLS and CDR2 is YYNGEE. Germline trimming cut 0 bases from V and 3 bases from J; bases unmatched to any gene: 3. The CDR3 has 15 amino acids. The CDR3 is CASSVATSSYNEQFF. CDR3 nucleotide sequence: TGTGCCAGCAGCGTAGCGACTAGCAGCTACAATGAGCAGTTCTTC.

V is TRBV29-1 and J is TRBJ2-7; TRBD2 might be the D (7 bases). CDR3 length equals 15 residues. Germline CDR1 reads SQVTM; CDR2 reads ANQGSEA. V lost 1 base and J lost 1, with 14 bases in between. The CDR3 loop reads CSVEGKGGRSYEQYF. The CDR3 DNA sequence: TGCAGCGTTGAAGGAAAGGGGGGGAGATCCTACGAGCAGTACTTC.

This sequence joins TRBV7-6 and TRBJ2-5; D gene unclear. V lost 4 bases, J lost 4 bases, and 7 bases lay in between. The CDR3 loop spans 12 amino acids. Germline lookup yields CDR1 SGHVS and CDR2 FNYEAQ. For the CDR3, the DNA is TGTGCCAGCAGCTCTTTGACAGAGACCCAGTACTTC. Its translation: CASSSLTETQYF.

The chain has TRBV29-1 and TRBJ2-1; TRBD2 agrees at 7 bases. Germline CDR1 is SQVTM and CDR2 is ANQGSEA. This CDR3 spans 15 amino acids. Trimming cost V 0 bases and J 5 bases; bases outside gene matches: 7. The CDR3 DNA follows: TGCAGCGTTGAAGACGGGGAGGGGCACCACAATGAGCAGTTCTTC. Translating it yields CSVEDGEGHHNEQFF.

By share, this clone ranks as medium-sized. The chain uses TRBV27 and TRBJ2-7, with D uncertain. CDR1 and CDR2 from the germline V gene are MNHEY and SMNVEV (reference sequence). The V end was cut by 4 bases, the J end by 5 bases, with 6 bases between. The CDR3 covers 11 residues. Written as DNA, the CDR3 is TGTGCCAGCAGTTCCCCCAACGAGCAGTACTTC. Translated: CASSSPNEQYF.

The V call is TRBV7-6, the J call TRBJ2-7, with TRBD1 matching over 10 bases. The CDR3 runs 15 residues. V gave up 5 bases and J gave up 6 bases; unmatched junction bases: 10. The germline V gene encodes CDR1 SGHVS and CDR2 FNYEAQ. DNA of the CDR3: TGTGCCAGCAGCCCTCCGGGACAGGGGCGCGGCGAGCAGTACTTC. Residues: CASSPPGQGRGEQYF.

The V and J genes are TRBV28 and TRBJ2-5; perhaps TRBD1 as D (6 bases). Per the germline V gene, CDR1 is MDHEN and CDR2 is SYDVKM. The CDR3 has 14 amino acids. V was cut by 5 bases and J by 2 bases, with 12 bases left in between. The CDR3 region has the DNA TGTGCCAGCAGTACAACAGGGAATCAAGAGACCCAGTACTTC. Its protein is CASSTTGNQETQYF.

This chain joins TRBV21-1 and TRBJ1-2; the table assigns TRBD1, which was not confirmed against the DNA. TRBV21-1 is classified as a pseudogene. This CDR3 region has 22 residues. CDR3 region: CASNEPDNRGEVTLPPRYGYTF. DNA of the CDR3: TGTGCCAGCAACGAGCCTGATAACAGGGGGGAAGTAACCCTCCCCCCGCGCTATGGCTACACCTTC.

In DNA, the CDR3 is TGTGCCAGCAGCTTGACAGAGATTGCTAACTATGGCTACACCTTC. This codes for CASSLTEIANYGYTF. J is TRBJ1-2 and V is TRBV5-4; D call uncertain. V was clipped by 1 base and J by 0 bases, with 10 bases between them. Germline V gene sequence: CDR1 SGHNT, CDR2 YYREEE (reference sequence). The CDR3 spans 15 residues.

The chain uses TRBV13 and TRBJ1-6; no clear D gene. The V end was cut by 2 bases, the J end by 10 bases, with 18 bases between. This CDR3 is built from 16 residues. The V gene's germline CDR1 is PRHDT and CDR2 FYEKMQ (reference sequence). CDR3 sequence reads: CASSLTSRTRLSPLHF. For the CDR3, the DNA is TGTGCCAGCAGCTTAACCAGTCGGACTAGGTTGTCACCCCTCCACTTT.

The rearrangement uses TRBV25-1 and TRBJ2-7, with TRBD1 matching 7 bases. This CDR3 is 12 amino acids long. V lost 5 bases to trimming and J lost 5 bases; unmatched junction nucleotides: 3. The V gene's germline CDR1 is MGHDK and CDR2 SYGVNS. CDR3 amino acids: CASSLDRDEQYF. The CDR3 DNA reads TGTGCCAGCAGTCTCGACAGGGACGAGCAGTACTTC.

The V gene is TRBV15, the J gene TRBJ2-1; the D gene is possibly TRBD1 (5 bases). The CDR3 extends over 16 amino acids. The V end was cut by 5 bases, the J end by 0 bases, with 14 bases between. Germline loops: CDR1 LNHNV, CDR2 YYDKDF (reference sequence). The CDR3 sequence is CATSGADRSSYNEQFF. The CDR3 nucleotides read TGTGCCACCAGCGGGGCGGATAGGAGCTCCTACAATGAGCAGTTCTTC.

This chain uses TRBV29-1 with TRBJ1-1, with D possibly TRBD1 on 5 matching bases. V was clipped by 7 bases and J by 0 bases, with 9 bases between them. The CDR3 consists of 12 residues. The germline gives CDR1 SQVTM, CDR2 ANQGSEA. The CDR3 nucleotides read TGCAGCGAAGGACATCTGAACACTGAAGCTTTCTTT. Translating gives CSEGHLNTEAFF.